This T cell receptor (beta chain) was found in a study of beta chain features in type 1 diabetes. Study at large: Patient and healthy donor groups were alike in age, gender and cell yields.

This clone has only a few counts. The CDR3 has 12 amino acids. CDR1 and CDR2 from the germline V gene are LGHNA and YNFKEQ. V lost 8 bases and J lost 2, with 9 bases in between. Sequenced material consisted of expressed TCRB transcripts (all of the isolated RNA was reverse transcribed). Generated by immunoSEQ multiplex PCR, the TCRdb table keeps only in-frame clones and is missing some. The table shows about 150,000 clones, with 11% occurring only once. The sequencing sample was made of central memory CD4+ T cells from blood. This chain uses TRBV4-2 with TRBJ1-2, with D possibly matching TRBD1 (5 bases). The sequence was collected from a man between 18 and 29 years old in good health. The CDR3 is CASGATNYGYTF. Here the CDR3 DNA reads TGTGCCAGCGGGGCCACGAACTATGGCTACACCTTC.